The TCR beta chain described here comes from a study of T cells expressing NK-cell markers. TCRdb reprocessed the 5' RACE reads; each CDR3 protein has one entry and no DNA is given. The sample spans approximately 380,000 distinct CDR3 sequences; the ten largest clones claim 5.2%. Germline CDR1 reads LNHDA; CDR2 reads SQIVND (reference sequence). There are 15 residues in the CDR3. This chain links TRBV19 with TRBJ2-4; without DNA, the TCRdb call of TRBD2 cannot be checked. Input material: blood T cells: a sorted CD56 or NKG2C T cell subset, CD4+ or CD8+ T cells, or bulk PBMC T cells (not recorded which). This TCR came from a man aged 18 to 69 in good health. The CDR3 spells CASSASGGGKNIQYF.